Below, 22 T cell receptor beta chains from the same sample are listed, as sequenced in a study of T cell changes during pregnancy in multiple sclerosis. Sequenced by immunoSEQ multiplex PCR; TCRdb stores in-frame clones only, minus some. The table records some 80,000 clones, over 80% of them present only once. The specimen comprised peripheral blood, sampled in the first trimester of pregnancy. All receptors come from a female donor with multiple sclerosis, enrolled in a pregnancy study.

This sequence joins TRBV7-8 and TRBJ2-4; 7 nucleotides agree with TRBD1. This CDR3 has 14 residues. The junction had 2 bases not matched to a gene; V was cut back by 5 bases and J by 1 base. Germline CDR1 is SGHVS and CDR2 is FQNEAQ. The CDR3, as DNA: TGTGCCAGCAGCGAACAGGGGGCCAAAAACATTCAGTACTTC. It translates to CASSEQGAKNIQYF. Complete variable domain (other parts from reference TRBV7-8 and TRBJ2-4): GAGVSQSPRYKVAKRGQDVALRCDPISGHVSLFWYQQALGQGPEFLTYFQNEAQLDKSGLPSDRFFAERPEGSVSTLKIQRTQQEDSAVYLCASSEQGAKNIQYFGAGTRLSVL.

The J gene is TRBJ2-1, the V gene TRBV30, with 7 positions matching TRBD2. V lost 5 bases, J lost 4 bases, and 8 bases stayed unmatched. The CDR3 is 14 residues long. Per the germline V gene, CDR1 is GTSNPN and CDR2 is SVGIG (reference sequence). The CDR3 is CAWLAGRRYNEQFF. The DNA of the CDR3 is TGTGCCTGGTTAGCGGGTCGAAGGTACAATGAGCAGTTCTTC. Filled out from reference TRBV30 and TRBJ2-1, the complete variable domain reads SQTIHQWPATLVQPVGSPLSLECTVEGTSNPNLYWYRQAAGRGLQLLFYSVGIGQISSEVPQNLSASRPQDRQFILSSKKLLLSDSGFYLCAWLAGRRYNEQFFGPGTRLTVL.

CDR3 protein: CASSDRGSNQPQHF. The DNA of the CDR3 is TGTGCCAGCAGTGATCGGGGGAGCAATCAGCCCCAGCATTTT. The chain joins TRBV5-4 to TRBJ1-5; D might be TRBD1 (5 bases). With 5 bases removed from V and 1 base from J, the gap between germline ends came to 10 bases. CDR1 and CDR2 from the germline V gene are SGHNT and YYREEE (reference sequence). The CDR3 spans 14 residues.

The chain has TRBV10-3 and TRBJ2-5, with D tentatively TRBD2 (6 bases). Germline CDR1 and CDR2: ENHRY and SYGVKD. This CDR3 contains 16 residues. V dropped 11 bases and J dropped 4 bases, with 26 bases sitting between them. The CDR3 nucleotides are TGTGCCTCCCTCCCCTCTCTAAGGGGAGGTGGAGAGACCCAGTACTTC. This codes for CASLPSLRGGGETQYF.

This chain uses TRBV11-2 with TRBJ2-3, with D maybe TRBD2 (6 bases). Germline V gene lookup returns CDR1 SGHAT and CDR2 FQNNGV. Trimming removed 7 bases at V and 6 bases at J, with 11 bases between. CDR3 length equals 12 residues. This CDR3 reads CASTRERDTQYF. The CDR3, as DNA: TGTGCCAGCACCCGGGAGAGGGATACGCAGTATTTT.

V and J are TRBV7-9 and TRBJ2-4, with 8 bases identical to TRBD1. This CDR3 comprises 19 residues. Germline V CDR1 and CDR2: SEHNR, FQNEAQ (reference sequence). V shed 3 bases, J shed 3 bases, and the junction held 16 bases outside the gene matches. The CDR3 coding sequence is TGTGCCAGCAGCTTCAGGGGGCGAACAGCCCCCGTAGGCAAAAACATTCAGTACTTC. Encoded protein: CASSFRGRTAPVGKNIQYF.

The chain has TRBV18 and TRBJ1-2; D unresolved. Germline CDR1 is KGHSH and CDR2 is LQKENI. This CDR3 region has 15 residues. Deletions cut 2 bases from V and 4 bases from J, with 14 bases between. The CDR3 protein is CASSPVTDLGYGYTF. Here the CDR3 DNA reads TGTGCCAGCTCACCAGTAACTGACCTAGGCTATGGCTACACCTTC. Full variable domain (remainder filled in from reference TRBV18 and TRBJ1-2): NAGVMQNPRHLVRRRGQEARLRCSPMKGHSHVYWYRQLPEEGLKFMVYLQKENIIDESGMPKERFSAEFPKEGPSILRIQQVVRGDSAAYFCASSPVTDLGYGYTFGSGTRLTVV.

This sequence joins TRBV27 and TRBJ2-7; weak D call: TRBD1 (5 bases). Looked up from germline, CDR1 is MNHEY and CDR2 is SMNVEV (reference sequence). The CDR3 loop spans 15 amino acids. V dropped 2 bases and J dropped 3 bases, with 14 bases sitting between them. CDR3 region: CASSLQGLGFYEQYF. The DNA of the CDR3 is TGTGCCAGCAGTTTACAGGGCCTCGGATTCTACGAGCAGTACTTC.

The chain employs TRBV6-1 and TRBJ1-1; TRBD1 agrees at 7 bases. The CDR3 extends over 20 amino acids. The trim removed 2 bases at V and 4 bases at J, leaving 22 bases unmatched. Germline lookup yields CDR1 MNHNS and CDR2 SASEGT. As DNA, the CDR3 is TGTGCCAGCAGTGAATTACGGCGGGACAGTCTTTTGGCGGGGGGCACTGAAGCTTTCTTT. Encoded protein: CASSELRRDSLLAGGTEAFF.

V is TRBV7-9 and J is TRBJ1-1; perhaps TRBD1 as D (6 bases). The germline V and J ends were trimmed by 5 bases and 3 bases, with 10 bases remaining between them. This CDR3 is 13 amino acids long. Germline values: CDR1 SEHNR, CDR2 FQNEAQ (reference sequence). The CDR3 nucleotides are TGTGCCAGCAGCGCGGACAGACACACTGAAGCTTTCTTT. Its protein product is CASSADRHTEAFF.

The V call is TRBV6-1, the J call TRBJ2-7; D is possibly TRBD2 (6 bases). The CDR3 sequence is 14 residues long. Trimming removed 5 bases from V and 7 bases from J, with 18 bases in between. Germline lookup yields CDR1 MNHNS and CDR2 SASEGT. The CDR3 is CASSRLDFGGEQYF. DNA for the CDR3: TGTGCCAGCAGTAGACTAGACTTTGGGGGAGAGCAGTACTTC.

The gene calls are TRBV15 and TRBJ2-1; the match to TRBD1 covers 7 bases. CDR3 length: 16 residues. CDR1 and CDR2 (germline): LNHNV, YYDKDF (reference sequence). Unmatched junction bases numbered 5, after V lost 3 bases and J lost 0 bases. The DNA of the CDR3 is TGTGCCACCAGCAGCCGACAGGGACGCTCCTACAATGAGCAGTTCTTC. Encoded protein: CATSSRQGRSYNEQFF. Complete variable domain (other parts from reference TRBV15 and TRBJ2-1): DAMVIQNPRYQVTQFGKPVTLSCSQTLNHNVMYWYQQKSSQAPKLLFHYYDKDFNNEADTPDNFQSRRPNTSFCFLDIRSPGLGDTAMYLCATSSRQGRSYNEQFFGPGTRLTVL.

The gene calls are TRBV10-2 and TRBJ1-3; D is possibly TRBD1 (5 bases). The CDR3 covers 13 residues. Per the germline V gene, CDR1 is WSHSY and CDR2 is SAAADI. V was shortened by 6 bases and J by 0 bases, with 6 bases between the two germline ends. DNA for the CDR3: TGCGCCAGCAGGGACACCTCTGGAAACACCATATATTTT. Translation: CASRDTSGNTIYF.

The V call is TRBV6-6, the J call TRBJ2-5; D might be TRBD2 (5 bases). Deletions cut 5 bases from V and 5 bases from J, with 18 bases between. The CDR3 runs 15 residues. Germline loops: CDR1 MNHNY, CDR2 SVGAGI (reference sequence). This CDR3 is CASSSYQPRGETQYF. As DNA, the CDR3 is TGTGCCAGCAGTAGTTACCAACCCCGCGGGGAGACCCAGTACTTC.

V gene TRBV12-5 combines with J gene TRBJ2-7, with TRBD2 identical over 11 bases. In germline, CDR1 is LGHNT, CDR2 FRNRAP. The CDR3 sequence is 18 residues long. Trimming took 2 bases from V and 3 from J; bases not matched to a gene: 12. CDR3: CASGLTSGGLNVLYEQYF. The CDR3 DNA follows: TGTGCTAGTGGTTTGACTAGCGGGGGCCTTAACGTCCTCTACGAGCAGTACTTC.

Of note for this clone: Distinct nucleotide sequences in the sample also encode this CDR3. The rearrangement joins TRBV4-1 to TRBJ1-1; TRBD1 might be the D (6 bases). Trimming cost V 0 bases and J 4 bases, with 12 bases left between them. CDR3 length equals 15 residues. Germline-derived CDR1 and CDR2 are MGHRA and YSYEKL. In DNA form, the CDR3 reads TGCGCCAGCAGCCAAGATCCTGGGGGCGGCACTGAAGCTTTCTTT. It encodes CASSQDPGGGTEAFF.

The V call is TRBV7-8, the J call TRBJ1-2, with D possibly being TRBD1 (5 bases). The CDR3 covers 13 residues. V was cut by 0 bases and J by 8 bases, with 10 bases left in between. Germline CDR1 and CDR2: SGHVS and FQNEAQ. The CDR3 DNA reads as TGTGCCAGCAGCTTAGCAGGGCAGGGCGGCTACACCTTC. It specifies CASSLAGQGGYTF.

J is TRBJ2-1 and V is TRBV7-3; D is uncertain. This CDR3 comprises 14 residues. The germline gives CDR1 SGHTA, CDR2 FQGTGA. Trimming left V 5 bases short and J 0 bases short, with 8 bases between. CDR3 residues: CASSPRGSYNEQFF. The CDR3, as DNA: TGTGCCAGCAGCCCCCGAGGCTCCTACAATGAGCAGTTCTTC.

The chain couples TRBV28 to TRBJ1-2, with D possibly being TRBD1 (5 bases). Germline V CDR1 and CDR2: MDHEN, SYDVKM. This CDR3 region has 12 residues. The germline V and J ends were trimmed by 11 bases and 8 bases, with 18 bases remaining between them. CDR3 bases: TGTGCCGGGGCGGGAGGCGGGGTCGGCTACACCTTC. Protein sequence: CAGAGGGVGYTF.

J is TRBJ2-1 and V is TRBV19; D is unclear. The CDR3 has 14 amino acids. V was trimmed by 0 bases and J by 0 bases, leaving 3 bases between them. The germline V gene encodes CDR1 LNHDA and CDR2 SQIVND (reference sequence). The CDR3 coding sequence is TGTGCCAGTAGTATAGACAGCTCCTACAATGAGCAGTTCTTC. Translation: CASSIDSSYNEQFF.

The chain is built from TRBV10-3 and TRBJ1-3, with TRBD1 identical over 8 bases. The CDR3 has 13 amino acids. Germline V gene data show CDR1 as ENHRY and CDR2 as SYGVKD. The trim removed 8 bases at V and 5 bases at J, leaving 5 bases unmatched. The CDR3 spells CAIGGQGRNTIYF. As DNA, the CDR3 is TGTGCCATCGGAGGACAGGGTAGAAACACCATATATTTT.

The CDR3 protein is CASSQDHREETQYF. The CDR3 DNA sequence: TGCGCCAGCAGCCAAGATCACCGCGAAGAGACCCAGTACTTC. The chain recombines TRBV4-3 with TRBJ2-5; D gene unclear. The CDR3 loop spans 14 amino acids. Germline V gene data show CDR1 as LGHNA and CDR2 as YSLEER. V lost 0 bases and J lost 3, with 8 bases in between.